The 3 T cell receptor beta chains below come from one sample, sequenced in a study of T-cell memory formation after mild COVID-19. TCRdb fed the 5' RACE reads into MiXCR, producing one record per CDR3 protein. The table lists fewer than 450,000 distinct CDR3 sequences, under 25% of them singletons, with around 12% in the top ten. Sequences were obtained from PBMCs or a T cell subset sorted from them (not recorded which). The receptors here all came from an adult woman who had mild COVID-19 (a few samples of this study predate the infection). Cell type and time point are not known.

This chain connects TRBV7-9 to TRBJ2-5; D unresolved. CDR1 is SEHNR, CDR2 FQNEAQ, per germline (reference sequence). The CDR3 spans 13 residues. V dropped 5 bases and J dropped 5 bases, with 12 bases sitting between them. CDR3 nucleotides: TGTGCCAGCAGCCTGGGTCCAAACGAGACCCAGTACTTC. It yields the protein CASSLGPNETQYF. Full variable domain (outside the CDR3, taken from reference TRBV7-9 and TRBJ2-5): DTGVSQNPRHKITKRGQNVTFRCDPISEHNRLYWYRQTLGQGPEFLTYFQNEAQLEKSRLLSDRFSAERPKGSFSTLEIQRTEQGDSAMYLCASSLGPNETQYFGPGTRLLVL.

There are a few counts of this clonotype. The chain combines TRBV25-1 with TRBJ2-3; 7 positions agree with TRBD2. The CDR3 totals 12 residues. Germline assignment: CDR1 MGHDK and CDR2 SYGVNS. After removal of 2 bases from V and 9 bases from J, the junction contained 2 bases not matched to a gene. The CDR3 sequence: CASSEQTSTQYF. The CDR3, as DNA: TGTGCCAGCAGTGAACAGACTAGCACGCAGTATTTT.

In its sample, this clonotype was seen a few times. The J gene is TRBJ1-1, the V gene TRBV6-6; D ambiguous. The CDR3 is 12 amino acids. The germline CDR1 and CDR2 sequences are MNHNY and SVGAGI (reference sequence). Trimming took off 5 bases at V and 7 bases at J, with 11 bases between the two ends. In DNA form, the CDR3 reads TGTGCCAGCAGTACCCCGAAACTTGAAGCTTTCTTT. It yields the protein CASSTPKLEAFF.